The 5 T cell receptor beta chains below were found in one sample sequenced in a study of T cell repertoires in cytomegalovirus infection. One entry per CDR3 protein results from TCRdb running MiXCR on the reads. The table lists roughly 200,000 distinct CDR3 sequences, 17% of them singletons. Sequencing used CD8+ T cells from PBMCs. These receptors were taken from a human donor in good health (CMV status not recorded). Some clones in this sample may be carry-over from other donors' samples.

This clonotype has a handful of counts. The gene calls are TRBV7-2 and TRBJ2-1, with D possibly matching TRBD1 (5 bases). Trimming took off 3 bases at V and 8 bases at J, with 11 bases between the two ends. Per germline, CDR1 SGHTA and CDR2 FQGNSA. CDR3 length: 13 amino acids. CDR3 DNA sequence: TGTGCCAGCAGCTTTAATCAGGGCGATGAGCAGTTCTTC. This sequence encodes CASSFNQGDEQFF.

This clonotype was detected only a few times. J is TRBJ1-1 and V is TRBV12-3 or TRBV12-4; D is undetermined. The V and J ends lost 3 bases and 2 bases respectively, with 10 bases between them. The CDR3 is made up of 14 amino acids. The CDR3 here is CASSFESLNTEAFF. CDR3 nucleotides: TGTGCCAGCAGTTTTGAGTCCCTTAACACTGAAGCTTTCTTT.

The V and J genes are TRBV6-5 and TRBJ2-2; D is perhaps TRBD1 or TRBD2 (5 bases each). The CDR3 contains 18 residues. CDR1 is MNHEY, CDR2 SVGAGI, per germline. V shed 0 bases and J shed 6 bases, with 20 bases lying between them. The CDR3 DNA sequence: TGTGCCAGCAGTTACTCAATAAGCGAGACAGTGGGGGCCGGGGAGCTGTTTTTT. Its translation: CASSYSISETVGAGELFF.

This clonotype appeared a few times. This may come from a read error, since a much larger clone is one base off. V usage is TRBV3-1 and J usage is TRBJ2-1; 10 nucleotides line up with TRBD1. The germline V gene encodes CDR1 LGHDT and CDR2 YNNKEL (reference sequence). V was pared by 1 base and J by 7 bases, with 10 bases of the junction left unmatched. The CDR3 length is 17 residues. The CDR3 bases are TGTGCCAGCAGCCAAGTCGGGACAGGGGAGCGCGTGAATGAGCAGTTCTTC. The encoded protein is CASSQVGTGERVNEQFF.

The chain couples TRBV27 to TRBJ1-6; no reliable D call. The CDR3 totals 13 residues. Germline CDR1 and CDR2: MNHEY and SMNVEV (reference sequence). The V and J ends lost 6 bases and 3 bases respectively, with 6 bases between them. The chain's CDR3 is CASRSFYNSPLHF. The DNA for the CDR3 is TGTGCCAGCAGATCGTTCTATAATTCACCCCTCCACTTT.